This T cell receptor beta chain was recorded in a study of cytomegalovirus exposure and HLA in healthy donors. 60 Vbeta and 13 Jbeta primers were used in PCR. Per the study methods: Among the unique TCR beta chains that a later analysis counted, about 84 million in all, roughly 11 million were shared. The data were produced by immunoSEQ multiplex PCR, yet TCRdb's version contains in-frame clones alone and is incomplete. Clone size and the V and J calls come from that table; the DNA yielded D and trimming. The sample includes about 120,000 clones, around 79% of them seen just once. J lost 3 bases, V lost 4 bases, and 5 bases had no gene match. CDR1 is KGHSH, CDR2 LQKENI, per germline. CDR3 length equals 15 residues. With respect to this clone: Its antigen is not known.

Study-wide findings and caveats: In an earlier analysis, about 90% or about 30%: the productive usage of most TCR beta V segments. The authors assumed roughly uniform sequencing depth across donors for presence/absence analyses.

Sequenced material: PBMCs. This receptor was identified in a woman in her twenties or thirties in good health and CMV-seropositive. The chain joins TRBV18 to TRBJ1-5, with 8 bases that match TRBD1. The DNA for the CDR3 is TGTGCCAGCTCACTCGGACAGGGCTCCAATCAGCCCCAGCATTTT. The encoded protein is CASSLGQGSNQPQHF.